The 23 T cell receptor beta chains below all came from one sample that was sequenced in a study of OX40 agonist ivuxolimab in advanced cancers. The data were produced by immunoSEQ multiplex PCR, yet TCRdb's version contains in-frame clones alone and is incomplete. The table has about 82,000 clones, less than 90% seen once. The sequencing here drew on CD4+ or CD8+ T cells sorted from blood, taken in a trial of the OX40 agonist ivuxolimab. These receptors were obtained from an adult with an advanced solid tumor such as melanoma, head and neck, liver or kidney cancer.

This clone was recorded many times. The chain has TRBV30 and TRBJ1-6, with D hard to call. Trimming removed 5 bases at V and 5 bases at J, with 10 bases between. This CDR3 contains 13 residues. Germline V gene data show CDR1 as GTSNPN and CDR2 as SVGIG (reference sequence). The CDR3 is CAWGPQNNSPLHF. The CDR3 coding sequence is TGTGCCTGGGGTCCACAAAATAATTCACCCCTCCACTTT. The variable domain in full, with the rest retrieved from reference TRBV30 and TRBJ1-6, is SQTIHQWPATLVQPVGSPLSLECTVEGTSNPNLYWYRQAAGRGLQLLFYSVGIGQISSEVPQNLSASRPQDRQFILSSKKLLLSDSGFYLCAWGPQNNSPLHFGNGTRLTVT.

This clone appeared a single time. V is TRBV4-3 and J is TRBJ2-1; TRBD1 matches at 10 bases. The germline V gene encodes CDR1 LGHNA and CDR2 YSLEER. The junction had 8 bases not matched to a gene; V was cut back by 4 bases and J by 8 bases. The CDR3 is made up of 15 amino acids. The CDR3 reads CASSRDRGQGYEQFF. The CDR3 region has the DNA TGCGCCAGCAGCCGAGACAGGGGGCAGGGGTATGAGCAGTTCTTC.

The J gene is TRBJ1-2, the V gene TRBV6-5, with a weak D call TRBD1 (6 bases). CDR1 is MNHEY and CDR2 is SVGAGI in the germline V gene. Trimming removed 0 bases at V and 2 bases at J, with 13 bases between. The length of the CDR3 is 16 residues. CDR3 residues: CASSYSGRGINYGYTF. The CDR3 DNA is TGTGCCAGCAGTTACTCTGGCAGGGGTATAAACTATGGCTACACCTTC.

This clone appeared a single time. This sequence joins TRBV6-6 and TRBJ2-5; D is perhaps TRBD1 (5 bases). The CDR3 sequence is 14 residues long. Trimming removed 2 bases from V and 3 bases from J, with 10 bases in between. Germline CDR1 and CDR2: MNHNY and SVGAGI (reference sequence). The CDR3 spells CASSYRQSKETQYF. The CDR3 DNA follows: TGTGCCAGCAGTTACCGACAGAGTAAAGAGACCCAGTACTTC.

The rearrangement joins TRBV18 to TRBJ2-7; no definite D call. Germline V lookup: CDR1 KGHSH, CDR2 LQKENI. This CDR3 is built from 14 residues. V lost 3 bases, J lost 2 bases, and 11 bases lay in between. CDR3 in amino acids: CASSPFDSAYEQYF. CDR3 DNA sequence: TGTGCCAGCTCACCGTTTGACTCCGCCTACGAGCAGTACTTC.

The sample holds a few counts of this clone. V gene TRBV30 combines with J gene TRBJ1-1; D ambiguous. The CDR3 is 14 residues long. Germline assignment: CDR1 GTSNPN and CDR2 SVGIG (reference sequence). V was trimmed by 4 bases and J by 1 base, leaving 13 bases between them. The chain's CDR3 is CAWNKNSRNTEAFF. Written as DNA, the CDR3 is TGTGCCTGGAACAAGAACAGCCGGAACACTGAAGCTTTCTTT.

This chain links TRBV20-1 with TRBJ2-7; 8 bases are shared with TRBD2. V gave up 6 bases and J gave up 4 bases; unmatched junction bases: 2. The germline V gene encodes CDR1 DFQATT and CDR2 SNEGSKA (reference sequence). This CDR3 region has 11 residues. The CDR3 region is CSAQRGYEQYF. CDR3 coding DNA: TGCAGTGCGCAGCGGGGGTACGAGCAGTACTTC.

This chain links TRBV5-1 with TRBJ2-3, with D uncertain. Germline assignment: CDR1 SGHRS and CDR2 YFSETQ. This CDR3 has 12 amino acids. The ends were cut back, 0 bases at V and 2 bases at J, with 1 base in the middle. As DNA, the CDR3 is TGCGCCAGCAGCTTGGCCACAGATACGCAGTATTTT. Protein product: CASSLATDTQYF.

The chain uses TRBV6-5 and TRBJ1-2; 7 bases align to TRBD1. The CDR3 has 13 amino acids. The V gene end was trimmed by 6 bases and the J gene end by 8 bases; junction bases not matched to a gene: 9. Germline V lookup: CDR1 MNHEY, CDR2 SVGAGI. The CDR3 reads CASSRSQGSGYTF. CDR3 nucleotide sequence: TGTGCCAGCAGCCGATCACAGGGGAGCGGCTACACCTTC.

CDR3 amino acids: CAISQFGGLGEQYF. The CDR3, as DNA: TGTGCCATCAGTCAATTCGGGGGGCTTGGAGAGCAGTACTTC. This chain links TRBV10-3 with TRBJ2-7, with D possibly matching TRBD2 (7 bases). CDR1 is ENHRY, CDR2 SYGVKD, per germline. The CDR3 runs 14 residues. The ends were cut back, 5 bases at V and 7 bases at J, with 18 bases in the middle.

The chain is built from TRBV9 and TRBJ1-2; D is uncertain. The germline V and J ends were trimmed by 4 bases and 2 bases, with 15 bases remaining between them. Germline V gene sequence: CDR1 SGDLS, CDR2 YYNGEE. The CDR3 contains 15 residues. The CDR3 region is CASSPQSVTNYGYTF. The CDR3, as DNA: TGTGCCAGCAGCCCCCAATCGGTCACAAACTATGGCTACACCTTC.

The chain links TRBV5-6 to TRBJ1-2; 7 nucleotides match TRBD1. Germline V gene lookup returns CDR1 SGHDT and CDR2 YYEEEE. Trimming at V came to 0 bases and at J to 8 bases, leaving 7 bases not matched to a gene. The CDR3 covers 14 residues. CDR3 sequence reads: CASSLAQGVEGYTF. CDR3 bases: TGTGCCAGCAGCTTGGCGCAGGGGGTGGAGGGCTACACCTTC.

This clone was seen a few times. J is TRBJ1-1 and V is TRBV10-3; D is perhaps TRBD1 (6 bases). Germline lookup yields CDR1 ENHRY and CDR2 SYGVKD. This CDR3 is 13 amino acids long. The V end lost 5 bases, the J end lost 2 bases, and 9 bases lay between the germline ends. The CDR3 coding sequence is TGTGCCATCAGTCAGACAGGCAACACTGAAGCTTTCTTT. It translates to CAISQTGNTEAFF.

This clone was detected only a few times. The chain combines TRBV7-3 with TRBJ1-2; D call uncertain. CDR3 length: 14 residues. Germline V gives CDR1 SGHTA, CDR2 FQGTGA. V was shortened by 5 bases and J by 0 bases, with 10 bases between the two germline ends. The CDR3 region is CASSQSSTNYGYTF. The CDR3 DNA sequence: TGTGCCAGCAGCCAGTCTTCAACTAACTATGGCTACACCTTC.

This clone has more than one count but fewer than ten. The chain combines TRBV18 with TRBJ1-6; 8 bases match TRBD1. The trim removed 3 bases at V and 5 bases at J, leaving 3 bases unmatched. Germline CDR1 KGHSH, CDR2 LQKENI. The length of the CDR3 is 15 residues. This CDR3 reads CASSPSTGDNSPLHF. The DNA of the CDR3 is TGTGCCAGCTCACCTTCGACAGGGGATAATTCACCCCTCCACTTT.

V gene TRBV7-8 combines with J gene TRBJ1-2; 10 bases match TRBD1. Germline values: CDR1 SGHVS, CDR2 FQNEAQ. V was pared by 3 bases and J by 0 bases, with 4 bases of the junction left unmatched. The CDR3 contains 16 residues. The CDR3 DNA reads TGTGCCAGCAGCTTCGGACAGGGGGGAGCTAACTATGGCTACACCTTC. The encoded protein is CASSFGQGGANYGYTF.

CDR3 in DNA: TGTGCCAGCTCACCAGGAGGGTTCGGTGGAAACACCATATATTTT. This sequence encodes CASSPGGFGGNTIYF. The genes are TRBV18 and TRBJ1-3; unclear D gene. Between the trimmed V and J ends, which lost 2 bases and 3 bases, there was a span of 11 bases. The germline CDR1 and CDR2 sequences are KGHSH and LQKENI. The CDR3 length is 15 residues.

The J gene is TRBJ1-5, the V gene TRBV7-2; TRBD1 aligns across 7 bases. This CDR3 has 16 residues. V lost 2 bases to trimming and J lost 8 bases; unmatched junction nucleotides: 12. Germline V CDR1 and CDR2: SGHTA, FQGNSA. In nucleotides, the CDR3 is TGTGCCAGCAGCTTATTTGGGCAGGGGGGGGTGGAGCCCCAGCATTTT. Residues: CASSLFGQGGVEPQHF.

V gene TRBV11-2 combines with J gene TRBJ1-6; 7 nucleotides line up with TRBD1. CDR1 and CDR2 (germline): SGHAT, FQNNGV. This CDR3 contains 15 residues. With 6 bases clipped from V and 5 bases from J, the junction kept 7 bases outside the gene matches. CDR3 residues: CASRRPGQNNSPLHF. As DNA, the CDR3 is TGTGCCAGCAGGCGCCCGGGACAGAATAATTCACCCCTCCACTTT.

This chain connects TRBV7-3 to TRBJ2-2, with 7 nucleotides matching TRBD1. This CDR3 spans 14 amino acids. Germline V gene sequence: CDR1 SGHTA, CDR2 FQGTGA. V lost 3 bases to trimming and J lost 9 bases; unmatched junction nucleotides: 7. The DNA for the CDR3 is TGTGCCAGCAGCTTCCGGGACAGCACGAGGGAGCTGTTTTTT. This sequence encodes CASSFRDSTRELFF.

The chain joins TRBV4-3 to TRBJ2-6, with D perhaps being TRBD1 or TRBD2 (7 bases each). This CDR3 comprises 19 residues. The V end lost 4 bases, the J end lost 2 bases, and 21 bases lay between the germline ends. Germline assignment: CDR1 LGHNA and CDR2 YSLEER. CDR3: CASSPFFRRGGTGANVLTF. For the CDR3, the DNA is TGCGCCAGCAGCCCATTCTTTCGCAGGGGGGGGACTGGGGCCAACGTCCTGACTTTC.

The V call is TRBV29-1, the J call TRBJ2-1; a weak D match, TRBD2 (5 bases). V dropped 0 bases and J dropped 10 bases, with 16 bases sitting between them. This CDR3 comprises 14 residues. Germline V gene lookup returns CDR1 SQVTM and CDR2 ANQGSEA. Written as DNA, the CDR3 is TGCAGCGTTGAAGAGCAAGTTACCTCGGGGGAGCAGTTCTTC. This gives the protein CSVEEQVTSGEQFF.

This chain uses TRBV7-2 with TRBJ1-6; tentative D call: TRBD1 (5 bases). CDR3 length equals 14 residues. Germline V gene sequence: CDR1 SGHTA, CDR2 FQGNSA. V gave up 5 bases and J gave up 7 bases, with 12 bases separating them. CDR3 protein: CASSQGTLNSPLHF. The DNA for the CDR3 is TGTGCCAGCAGCCAAGGGACCTTAAATTCACCCCTCCACTTT.